This T cell receptor (beta chain) is from a study of somatic mutations in cytotoxic T cells in rheumatoid arthritis. Study overall: Flow cytometry sorted some V beta antibody-stained T-cell populations to nearly 100% purity, V beta1+ cells among them being sequenced for TCRB.

Notes on the study in general: Within 8 of 65 patients, the single biggest CD8+ clone made up more than 20% of CD8+ cells. Rheumatoid arthritis patients, but not healthy controls, exhibited increasing CD8+ clonality with age.

CDR1 SGDLS and CDR2 YYNGEE come from the germline V gene. CDR3 length: 13 amino acids. Deletions cut 4 bases from V and 5 bases from J, with 9 bases between. Concerning this clone: Its matching antigen is unknown.

Original data processing: Matches to published virus-specific TCRB sequences were rare among patient CD8+ clones larger than 1%. Repertoires were generated with immunoSEQ multiplex PCR, while TCRdb's copy carries only in-frame clones and drops some. Clone size and V and J calls were adopted from that table, with D and trimming inferred from the DNA. The sample comprises approximately 16,000 clones, 55% to 85% of which are singletons, and less than 11% rests with the top ten. This clonotype was sampled from an adult with rheumatoid arthritis. Sequencing input: CD8+ T cells sorted from blood. The chain joins TRBV9 to TRBJ2-2, with D perhaps matching TRBD2 (5 bases). The CDR3 sequence is CASSTRGTGELFF. The CDR3 DNA reads as TGTGCCAGCAGCACCCGGGGTACCGGGGAGCTGTTTTTT.